This T cell receptor beta chain was documented in a study of shared clonotypes between healthy human individuals. CD45RO negativity and positive selection for CCR7 defined naive CD8 cells, a population that excluded terminally differentiated effector memory CD45RA+ cells. Among the donors, all were Caucasian adults who lived in Nashville, Tennessee. Study-level results: The study generally estimated greater richness for naive than memory subsets. With a handful of donors compared, around 5.4% of naive CD4 clonotypes were shared.

Concerning this clone: What it binds is unknown.

Trimming removed 6 bases at V and 0 bases at J, with 12 bases between. Germline-derived CDR1 and CDR2 are MNHNY and SVGAGI (reference sequence). CDR3 length: 14 amino acids. Profiling relied on immunoSEQ multiplex PCR, and the TCRdb table lists in-frame clones only, not all of them. The sample consists of hundreds of thousands of clones, about 92% of them appearing once. The receptor's source is a man aged 25-40 years in good health. The sequenced sample was naive CD8+ T cells sorted from blood. This chain links TRBV6-6 with TRBJ2-7; the D gene could be TRBD1 or TRBD2 (5 bases each). The CDR3 sequence: CASRSAGSSYEQYF. In nucleotides, the CDR3 is TGTGCCAGCAGGTCTGCAGGGAGCTCCTACGAGCAGTACTTC.